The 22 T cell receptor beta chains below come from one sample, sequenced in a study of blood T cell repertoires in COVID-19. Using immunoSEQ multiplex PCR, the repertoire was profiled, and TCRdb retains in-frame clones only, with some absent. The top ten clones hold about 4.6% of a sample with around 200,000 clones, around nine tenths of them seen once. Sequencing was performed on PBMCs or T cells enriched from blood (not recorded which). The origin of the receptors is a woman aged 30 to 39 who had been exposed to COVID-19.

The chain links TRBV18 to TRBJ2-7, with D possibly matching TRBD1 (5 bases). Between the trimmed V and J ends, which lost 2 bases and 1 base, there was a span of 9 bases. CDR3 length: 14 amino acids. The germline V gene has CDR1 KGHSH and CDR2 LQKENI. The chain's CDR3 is CASSPTGRSYEQYF. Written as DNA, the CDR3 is TGTGCCAGCTCACCAACAGGACGATCCTACGAGCAGTACTTC.

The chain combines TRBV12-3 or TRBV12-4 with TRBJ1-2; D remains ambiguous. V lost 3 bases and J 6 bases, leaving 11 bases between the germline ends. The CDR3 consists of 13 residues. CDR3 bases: TGTGCCAGCAGTTTGCGCCAGACAAATGGCTACACCTTC. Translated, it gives CASSLRQTNGYTF.

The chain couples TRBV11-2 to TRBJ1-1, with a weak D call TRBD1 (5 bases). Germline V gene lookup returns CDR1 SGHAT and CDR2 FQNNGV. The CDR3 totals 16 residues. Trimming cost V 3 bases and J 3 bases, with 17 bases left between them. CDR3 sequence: CASSFRPGGMDTEAFF. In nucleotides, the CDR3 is TGTGCCAGCAGCTTTCGTCCCGGGGGAATGGACACTGAAGCTTTCTTT.

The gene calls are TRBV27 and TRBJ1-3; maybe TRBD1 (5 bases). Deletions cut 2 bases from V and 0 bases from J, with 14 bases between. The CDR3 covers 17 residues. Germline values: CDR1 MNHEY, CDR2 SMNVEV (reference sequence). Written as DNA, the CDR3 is TGTGCCAGCAGTTTAAACTTAGGGGCAGCCTCTGGAAACACCATATATTTT. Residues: CASSLNLGAASGNTIYF.

CDR3 in DNA: TGTGCCAGCAGCCTGGGCTGGAGCGGGGGAGATACGCAGTATTTT. Translated: CASSLGWSGGDTQYF. This chain joins TRBV11-2 and TRBJ2-3, with TRBD2 matching over 8 bases. The CDR3 has 15 residues. Looked up from germline, CDR1 is SGHAT and CDR2 is FQNNGV. The V gene end was trimmed by 5 bases and the J gene end by 5 bases; junction bases not matched to a gene: 9.

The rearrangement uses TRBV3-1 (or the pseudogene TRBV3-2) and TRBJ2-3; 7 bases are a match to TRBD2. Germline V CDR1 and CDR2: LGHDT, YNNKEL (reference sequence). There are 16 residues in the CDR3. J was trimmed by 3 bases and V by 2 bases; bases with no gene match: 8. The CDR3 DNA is TGTGCCAGCAGCCAAAGAAATGGCGGGGGTACAGATACGCAGTATTTT. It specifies CASSQRNGGGTDTQYF.

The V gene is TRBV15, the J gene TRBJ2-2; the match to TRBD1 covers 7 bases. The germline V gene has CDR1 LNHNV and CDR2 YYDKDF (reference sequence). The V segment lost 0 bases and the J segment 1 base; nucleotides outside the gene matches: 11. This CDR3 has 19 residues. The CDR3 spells CATSRDYLRRTGNTGELFF. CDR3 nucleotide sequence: TGTGCCACCAGCAGAGATTACCTCCGAAGGACAGGGAACACCGGGGAGCTGTTTTTT.

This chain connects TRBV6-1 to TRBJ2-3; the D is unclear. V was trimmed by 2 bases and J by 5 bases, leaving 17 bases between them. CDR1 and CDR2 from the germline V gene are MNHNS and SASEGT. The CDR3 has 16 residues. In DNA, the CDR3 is TGTGCCAGCAGTGAACAATATGGCCCCTCGGGAGATACGCAGTATTTT. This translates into CASSEQYGPSGDTQYF.

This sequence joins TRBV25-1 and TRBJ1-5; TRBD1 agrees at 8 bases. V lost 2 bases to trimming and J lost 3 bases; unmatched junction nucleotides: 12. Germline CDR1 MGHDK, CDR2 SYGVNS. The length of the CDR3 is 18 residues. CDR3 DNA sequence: TGTGCCAGCAGTGAAGGTACCGGGACAGGCCATATCAATCAGCCCCAGCATTTT. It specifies CASSEGTGTGHINQPQHF.

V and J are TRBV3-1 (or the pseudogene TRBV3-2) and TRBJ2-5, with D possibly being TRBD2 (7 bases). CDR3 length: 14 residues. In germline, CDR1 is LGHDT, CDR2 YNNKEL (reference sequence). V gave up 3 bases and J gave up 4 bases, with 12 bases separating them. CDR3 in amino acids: CASSQWGGGETQYF. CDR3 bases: TGTGCCAGCAGCCAGTGGGGGGGCGGAGAGACCCAGTACTTC.

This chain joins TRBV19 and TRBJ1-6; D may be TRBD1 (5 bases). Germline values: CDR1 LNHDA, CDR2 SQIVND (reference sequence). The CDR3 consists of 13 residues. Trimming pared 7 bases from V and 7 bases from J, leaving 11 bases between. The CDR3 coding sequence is TGTGCCAGTATCGGGGAGGGGAATTCACCCCTCCACTTT. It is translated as CASIGEGNSPLHF.

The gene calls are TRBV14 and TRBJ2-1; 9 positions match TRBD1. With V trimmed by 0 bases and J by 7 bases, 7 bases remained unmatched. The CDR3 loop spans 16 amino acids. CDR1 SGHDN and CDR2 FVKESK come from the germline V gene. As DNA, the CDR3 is TGTGCCAGCAGCCAAGATCTCTGGACAGGGGCTAATGAGCAGTTCTTC. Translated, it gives CASSQDLWTGANEQFF.

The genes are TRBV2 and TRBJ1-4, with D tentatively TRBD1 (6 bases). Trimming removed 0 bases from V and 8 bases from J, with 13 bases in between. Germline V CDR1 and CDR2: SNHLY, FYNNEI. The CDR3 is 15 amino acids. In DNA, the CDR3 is TGTGCCAGCAGTGAAGCGGGGGCAATCTCCGAAAAACTGTTTTTT. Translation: CASSEAGAISEKLFF.

The DNA for the CDR3 is TGTGCCAGCAGTGAAAACGGGGGCTCCTACAATGAGCAGTTCTTC. Its translation: CASSENGGSYNEQFF. V and J are TRBV2 and TRBJ2-1; maybe TRBD2 (6 bases). The CDR3 covers 15 residues. CDR1 and CDR2 from the germline V gene are SNHLY and FYNNEI. V dropped 2 bases and J dropped 0 bases, with 8 bases sitting between them.

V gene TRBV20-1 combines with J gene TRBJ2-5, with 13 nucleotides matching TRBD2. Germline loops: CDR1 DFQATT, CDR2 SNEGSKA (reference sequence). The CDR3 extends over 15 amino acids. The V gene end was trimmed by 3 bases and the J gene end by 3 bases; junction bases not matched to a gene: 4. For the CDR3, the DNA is TGCAGTGCTAGTGGCGGGACTAGCGGGGAAGAGACCCAGTACTTC. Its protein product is CSASGGTSGEETQYF.

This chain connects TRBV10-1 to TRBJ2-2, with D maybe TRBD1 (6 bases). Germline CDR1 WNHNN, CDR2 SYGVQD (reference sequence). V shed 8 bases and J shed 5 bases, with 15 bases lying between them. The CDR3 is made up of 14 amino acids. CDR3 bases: TGCGCCAGCGGATCTGTTCAGGGGACCGGGGAGCTGTTTTTT. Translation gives CASGSVQGTGELFF.

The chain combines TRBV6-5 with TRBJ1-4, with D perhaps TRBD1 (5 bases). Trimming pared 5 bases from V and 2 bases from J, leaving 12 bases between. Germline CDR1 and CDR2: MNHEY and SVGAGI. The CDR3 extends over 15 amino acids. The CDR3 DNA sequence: TGTGCCAGCAGTCCAGGGTTCCGGACTAATGAAAAACTGTTTTTT. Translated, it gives CASSPGFRTNEKLFF.

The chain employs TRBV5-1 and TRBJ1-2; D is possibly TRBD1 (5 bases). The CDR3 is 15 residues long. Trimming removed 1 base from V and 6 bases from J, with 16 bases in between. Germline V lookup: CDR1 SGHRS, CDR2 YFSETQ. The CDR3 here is CASSLTTGLIHGYTF. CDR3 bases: TGCGCCAGCAGCTTGACCACAGGACTAATCCATGGCTACACCTTC.

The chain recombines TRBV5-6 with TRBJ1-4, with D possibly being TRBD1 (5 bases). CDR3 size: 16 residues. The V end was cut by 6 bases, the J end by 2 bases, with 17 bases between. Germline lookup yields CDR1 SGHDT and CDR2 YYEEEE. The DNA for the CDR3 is TGTGCCAGCACCGAATGGGGCCTGGCCACTAATGAAAAACTGTTTTTT. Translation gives CASTEWGLATNEKLFF.

Here the CDR3 reads CAIRPGQGANSPLHF. The CDR3 DNA reads TGTGCCATCAGGCCGGGACAGGGGGCAAATTCACCCCTCCACTTT. The V gene is TRBV10-3, the J gene TRBJ1-6; 12 bases map to TRBD1. This CDR3 is 15 amino acids long. J was trimmed by 7 bases and V by 6 bases; bases with no gene match: 4. In germline, CDR1 is ENHRY, CDR2 SYGVKD.

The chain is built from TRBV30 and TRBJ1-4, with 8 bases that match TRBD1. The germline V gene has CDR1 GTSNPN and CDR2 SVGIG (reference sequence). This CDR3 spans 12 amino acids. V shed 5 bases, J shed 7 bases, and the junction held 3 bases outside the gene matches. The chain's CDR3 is CAWGQGSEKLFF. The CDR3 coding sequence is TGTGCCTGGGGACAGGGAAGTGAAAAACTGTTTTTT.

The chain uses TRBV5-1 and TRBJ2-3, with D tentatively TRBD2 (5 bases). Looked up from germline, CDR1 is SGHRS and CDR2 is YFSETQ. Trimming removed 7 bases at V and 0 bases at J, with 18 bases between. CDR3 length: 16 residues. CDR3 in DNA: TGCGCCAGCGCCCGCGAGGGAAACCCCAGCACAGATACGCAGTATTTT. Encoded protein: CASAREGNPSTDTQYF.